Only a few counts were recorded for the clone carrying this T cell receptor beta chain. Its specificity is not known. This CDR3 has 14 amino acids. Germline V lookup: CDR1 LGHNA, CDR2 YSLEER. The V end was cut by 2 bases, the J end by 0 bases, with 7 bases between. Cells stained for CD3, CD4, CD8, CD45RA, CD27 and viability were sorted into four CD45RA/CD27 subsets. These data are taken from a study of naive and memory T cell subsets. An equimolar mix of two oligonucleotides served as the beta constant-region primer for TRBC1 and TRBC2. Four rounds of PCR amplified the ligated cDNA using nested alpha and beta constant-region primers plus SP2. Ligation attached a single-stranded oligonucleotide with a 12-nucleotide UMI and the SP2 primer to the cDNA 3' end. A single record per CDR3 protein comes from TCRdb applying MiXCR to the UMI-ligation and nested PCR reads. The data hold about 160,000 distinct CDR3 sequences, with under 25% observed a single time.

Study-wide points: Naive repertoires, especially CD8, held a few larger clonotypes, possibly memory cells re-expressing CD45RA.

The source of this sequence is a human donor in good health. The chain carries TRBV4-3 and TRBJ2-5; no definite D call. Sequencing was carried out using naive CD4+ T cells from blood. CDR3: CASSQSTDQETQYF. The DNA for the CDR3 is TGCGCCAGCAGCCAAAGTACAGACCAAGAGACCCAGTACTTC.